What follows are 6 T cell receptor beta chains derived from one specimen sequenced in a study of control samples from healthy donors and cancer patients. Produced via immunoSEQ multiplex PCR; TCRdb's table is partial and in-frame only. The data contain over 150,000 clones, approximately 96% of them singletons. Sequencing was performed on blood. The receptors shown here come from a woman aged 25 to 39 in good health.

This chain uses TRBV30 with TRBJ2-2; a weak D match, TRBD2 (6 bases). In germline, CDR1 is GTSNPN, CDR2 SVGIG (reference sequence). There are 17 residues in the CDR3. V lost 3 bases, J lost 1 base, and 18 bases lay in between. The CDR3 DNA is TGTGCCTGGAGGGGGACTGGCCCGCTAGGGAACACCGGGGAGCTGTTTTTT. Translated, it gives CAWRGTGPLGNTGELFF.

This clone has only a few counts. The chain uses TRBV28 and TRBJ1-4; D is possibly TRBD1 (6 bases). The CDR3 runs 14 residues. V lost 3 bases and J 8 bases, leaving 13 bases between the germline ends. Germline CDR1 MDHEN, CDR2 SYDVKM. CDR3 region: CASSFGGAQEKLFF. The DNA for the CDR3 is TGTGCCAGCAGTTTTGGGGGGGCTCAGGAAAAACTGTTTTTT.

The chain couples TRBV30 to TRBJ1-2, with D perhaps matching TRBD1 (6 bases). V gave up 0 bases and J gave up 8 bases, with 13 bases separating them. CDR1 is GTSNPN and CDR2 is SVGIG in the germline V gene (reference sequence). The CDR3 covers 13 residues. The CDR3 region is CAWSVNRAGGYTF. The CDR3, as DNA: TGTGCCTGGAGTGTAAACAGGGCGGGCGGCTACACCTTC. The full variable domain, with the rest looked up from reference TRBV30 and TRBJ1-2, is SQTIHQWPATLVQPVGSPLSLECTVEGTSNPNLYWYRQAAGRGLQLLFYSVGIGQISSEVPQNLSASRPQDRQFILSSKKLLLSDSGFYLCAWSVNRAGGYTFGSGTRLTVV.

V is TRBV7-8 and J is TRBJ1-4; D is undetermined. CDR3 length: 15 residues. The germline gives CDR1 SGHVS, CDR2 FQNEAQ. V was pared by 7 bases and J by 4 bases, with 16 bases between. In DNA form, the CDR3 reads TGTGCCAGCACCCTCCGAGGACGAGTTAATGAAAAACTGTTTTTT. It encodes CASTLRGRVNEKLFF.

V usage is TRBV7-9 and J usage is TRBJ1-1, with no clear D. The CDR3 length is 15 residues. V was shortened by 5 bases and J by 0 bases, with 13 bases between the two germline ends. The germline CDR1 and CDR2 sequences are SEHNR and FQNEAQ (reference sequence). CDR3 nucleotide sequence: TGTGCCAGCAGCCTCTTTGACGTATTGAACACTGAAGCTTTCTTT. Translating it yields CASSLFDVLNTEAFF.

The chain combines TRBV5-6 with TRBJ1-1; 7 bases align to TRBD1. Germline CDR1 is SGHDT and CDR2 is YYEEEE. The junction had 3 bases not matched to a gene; V was cut back by 4 bases and J by 6 bases. CDR3 size: 12 residues. The CDR3, as DNA: TGTGCCAGCAGCCAGACAGGGTCTGAAGCTTTCTTT. Translating gives CASSQTGSEAFF.